This T cell receptor (beta chain) originates from a study of blood T cells in healthy people across ages. In its sample, this clonotype was seen once. PCR was performed a second time for about 7 to 12 cycles using a sample-barcoded 5' primer and a J-beta primer mix. TCRdb fed the 5' RACE reads into MiXCR, producing one record per CDR3 protein. The sample consists of under 2 million distinct CDR3 sequences, about 31% of them appearing once. Germline loops: CDR1 SGHDT, CDR2 YYEEEE. The CDR3 runs to 16 residues. J gave up 7 bases and V 4 bases, and 10 bases lay outside the gene matches. The rearrangement joins TRBV5-6 to TRBJ2-2; 10 bases line up with TRBD2. The receptor's source is a young woman in good health. The sequenced sample was blood. The CDR3: CASSTGLADFGGELFF. CDR3 DNA sequence: TGTGCCAGCAGCACAGGACTAGCGGATTTTGGCGGGGAGCTGTTTTTT. The entire variable domain, with the rest obtained from reference TRBV5-6 and TRBJ2-2, is as follows: DAGVTQSPTHLIKTRGQQVTLRCSPKSGHDTVSWYQQALGQGPQFIFQYYEEEERQRGNFPDRFSGHQFPNYSSELNVNALLLGDSALYLCASSTGLADFGGELFFGEGSRLTVL.